A single sample is the source of the 30 T cell receptor beta chains below, sequenced in a study of shared clonotypes between healthy human individuals. Sequencing was performed with immunoSEQ multiplex PCR; in TCRdb, only in-frame clones are kept and a portion is missing. The repertoire holds about 1.9 million clones, with around 95% as singletons. Naive CD8 cells lacked CD45RO, underwent positive selection for CCR7 and left out terminally differentiated effector memory CD45RA+ cells. The specimen sequenced was naive CD8+ T cells from PBMCs. The origin of the receptors is a man younger than 30 in good health. Some clones in this sample may be carry-over from other donors' samples.

This clone was seen a single time. The chain is built from TRBV19 and TRBJ1-1; D is ambiguous. The CDR3 is 16 residues long. CDR1 and CDR2 from the germline V gene are LNHDA and SQIVND (reference sequence). Between the trimmed V and J ends, which lost 11 bases and 4 bases, there was a span of 26 bases. DNA for the CDR3: TGTGCCGCCAGTAACGTCTGGGGAACCCTAGGCACTGAAGCTTTCTTT. It translates to CAASNVWGTLGTEAFF.

The V and J genes are TRBV7-3 and TRBJ2-1, with 9 bases lining up with TRBD2. Looked up from germline, CDR1 is SGHTA and CDR2 is FQGTGA. This CDR3 is 15 amino acids long. The J segment lost 7 bases and the V segment lost 2 bases, leaving 6 bases of the junction unmatched. Written as DNA, the CDR3 is TGTGCCAGCAGCTTATCGGCTAGCGGGATTAATGAGCAGTTCTTC. It is translated as CASSLSASGINEQFF. Full variable domain (missing parts from reference TRBV7-3 and TRBJ2-1): GAGVSQTPSNKVTEKGKYVELRCDPISGHTALYWYRQSLGQGPEFLIYFQGTGAADDSGLPNDRFFAVRPEGSVSTLKIQRTERGDSAVYLCASSLSASGINEQFFGPGTRLTVL.

The J gene is TRBJ2-7, the V gene TRBV11-3; D remains unclear. There are 13 residues in the CDR3. V shed 5 bases and J shed 3 bases, with 11 bases lying between them. CDR1 is SGHNT, CDR2 YENEEA, per germline. Written as DNA, the CDR3 is TGTGCCAGCAGCCCCGGTCAGAGCTACGAGCAGTACTTC. Translated: CASSPGQSYEQYF.

The rearrangement uses TRBV7-6 and TRBJ2-2, with TRBD1 identical over 9 bases. This CDR3 has 15 amino acids. Germline lookup yields CDR1 SGHVS and CDR2 FNYEAQ. After removal of 5 bases from V and 0 bases from J, the junction contained 1 base not matched to a gene. CDR3 bases: TGTGCCAGCAGCCGGGACAGGGCGAACACCGGGGAGCTGTTTTTT. It codes for CASSRDRANTGELFF.

The rearrangement links TRBV29-1 to TRBJ2-7; unclear D gene. From germline, CDR1 is SQVTM and CDR2 ANQGSEA. Trimming removed 3 bases from V and 9 bases from J, with 12 bases in between. The CDR3 consists of 11 residues. The chain's CDR3 is CSVETDRRQYF. The DNA for the CDR3 is TGCAGCGTTGAGACTGACCGGCGGCAGTACTTC.

V is TRBV6-1 and J is TRBJ2-7; a weak D match, TRBD1 (6 bases). V dropped 11 bases and J dropped 3 bases, with 17 bases sitting between them. This CDR3 spans 13 amino acids. Germline CDR1 MNHNS, CDR2 SASEGT. The chain's CDR3 is CACHRQESYEQYF. The DNA of the CDR3 is TGTGCCTGCCACCGACAGGAGAGCTACGAGCAGTACTTC.

This clone has more than one count but fewer than ten. This chain connects TRBV4-1 to TRBJ1-5; TRBD1 matches 8 bases. Germline V gives CDR1 MGHRA, CDR2 YSYEKL. CDR3 length equals 15 residues. With 5 bases clipped from V and 2 bases from J, the junction kept 5 bases outside the gene matches. The CDR3 region is CASSFGTGRNQPQHF. DNA for the CDR3: TGCGCCAGCAGCTTCGGGACAGGCCGCAATCAGCCCCAGCATTTT.

This chain uses TRBV5-6 with TRBJ1-1; 8 positions match TRBD1. Trimming removed 2 bases from V and 1 base from J; junction bases left unmatched: 4. CDR3 length: 15 amino acids. The germline V gene has CDR1 SGHDT and CDR2 YYEEEE. DNA for the CDR3: TGTGCCAGCAGCTTTTGGACAGGGTGGAACACTGAAGCTTTCTTT. Translation: CASSFWTGWNTEAFF.

The CDR3 reads CASRPAGGYYGYTF. The CDR3 DNA sequence: TGTGCCAGCAGGCCCGCGGGGGGGTACTATGGCTACACCTTC. The chain has TRBV6-5 and TRBJ1-2; a weak D match, TRBD1 (5 bases). V was shortened by 6 bases and J by 3 bases, with 14 bases between the two germline ends. CDR1 MNHEY and CDR2 SVGAGI come from the germline V gene. The CDR3 covers 14 residues.

In this sample, this clone turned up once. This same CDR3 is encoded by further DNA sequences in the sample. V usage is TRBV7-6 and J usage is TRBJ2-1; 10 bases fit TRBD2. The CDR3 sequence is 15 residues long. Losses at the gene ends were 2 bases for V and 7 bases for J; bases not matched to a gene: 5. CDR1 is SGHVS and CDR2 is FNYEAQ in the germline V gene. The CDR3 region has the DNA TGTGCCAGCAGCTTACTAGCGGGAGTAGGGAATGAGCAGTTCTTC. Protein sequence: CASSLLAGVGNEQFF.

In nucleotides, the CDR3 is TGTGCCAGCAGCGAGTTAGCAGGGGGCACTGAAGCTTTCTTT. Its protein product is CASSELAGGTEAFF. The chain is built from TRBV9 and TRBJ1-1; 7 nucleotides match TRBD1. V trimming: 3 bases; J trimming: 4 bases; junction bases outside the gene matches: 6. CDR1 SGDLS and CDR2 YYNGEE come from the germline V gene. The CDR3 covers 14 residues.

V and J are TRBV7-6 and TRBJ2-1; the match to TRBD2 covers 10 bases. The CDR3 runs to 15 residues. CDR1 and CDR2 (germline): SGHVS, FNYEAQ. J gave up 7 bases and V 3 bases, and 6 bases lay outside the gene matches. CDR3 residues: CASSFLAGVLNEQFF. For the CDR3, the DNA is TGTGCCAGCAGCTTCCTAGCGGGAGTTTTGAATGAGCAGTTCTTC.

The chain combines TRBV10-3 with TRBJ2-3, with 7 bases lining up with TRBD1. Trimming at V came to 2 bases and at J to 2 bases, leaving 1 base not matched to a gene. This CDR3 has 14 residues. The germline CDR1 and CDR2 sequences are ENHRY and SYGVKD. Written as DNA, the CDR3 is TGTGCCATCAGTGAGGAGGGGGCCACAGATACGCAGTATTTT. The encoded protein is CAISEEGATDTQYF.

A remark on this clone: This same CDR3 is encoded by further DNA sequences in the sample. CDR3 in amino acids: CASSLRGTEAFF. In DNA, the CDR3 is TGTGCCAGCAGCCTCAGGGGCACTGAAGCTTTCTTT. The gene calls are TRBV28 and TRBJ1-1; D possibly corresponds to TRBD1 (6 bases). V was clipped by 6 bases and J by 4 bases, with 9 bases between them. Germline V gives CDR1 MDHEN, CDR2 SYDVKM. The CDR3 is made up of 12 amino acids.

This rearrangement joins TRBV14 to TRBJ1-2, with D uncertain. This CDR3 comprises 15 residues. Trimming took 1 base from V and 4 from J, leaving 13 bases between them. Per the germline V gene, CDR1 is SGHDN and CDR2 is FVKESK. The CDR3 sequence: CASSQVPGSLYGYTF. CDR3 coding DNA: TGTGCCAGCAGCCAAGTTCCGGGAAGTCTCTATGGCTACACCTTC.

The rearrangement links TRBV4-1 to TRBJ1-5, with no clear D. V was trimmed by 4 bases and J by 0 bases, leaving 10 bases between them. The CDR3 sequence is 15 residues long. Germline-derived CDR1 and CDR2 are MGHRA and YSYEKL. The CDR3 here is CASSLDSPSNQPQHF. CDR3 DNA sequence: TGCGCCAGCAGCCTCGATTCTCCTAGCAATCAGCCCCAGCATTTT.

The chain couples TRBV6-6 to TRBJ2-3, with D possibly being TRBD1 (6 bases). CDR1 and CDR2 from the germline V gene are MNHNY and SVGAGI (reference sequence). The length of the CDR3 is 14 residues. The V end was cut by 4 bases, the J end by 4 bases, with 12 bases between. CDR3: CASSSSTGPDTQYF. The CDR3 DNA sequence: TGTGCCAGCAGTTCATCCACAGGGCCAGATACGCAGTATTTT.

The chain employs TRBV11-2 and TRBJ1-5, with no clear D. CDR1 and CDR2 from the germline V gene are SGHAT and FQNNGV. The CDR3 loop spans 14 amino acids. The V end lost 0 bases, the J end lost 7 bases, and 10 bases lay between the germline ends. The CDR3 loop is CASSLEASGQPQHF. The CDR3 region has the DNA TGTGCCAGCAGCTTAGAGGCGTCGGGGCAGCCCCAGCATTTT.

The DNA of the CDR3 is TGTGCCAGCAGTTACGCTAGCGGGAACGGGGAGCTGTTTTTT. This translates into CASSYASGNGELFF. The chain joins TRBV6-5 to TRBJ2-2, with 9 bases identical to TRBD2. The V gene's germline CDR1 is MNHEY and CDR2 SVGAGI. The CDR3 extends over 14 amino acids. Germline trimming cut 2 bases from V and 7 bases from J; bases unmatched to any gene: 2.

In the case of this clone: Other DNA sequences in the same sample also yield this CDR3. The chain uses TRBV4-3 and TRBJ2-1; TRBD2 aligns across 7 bases. The length of the CDR3 is 17 residues. CDR1 and CDR2 (germline): LGHNA, YSLEER. V lost 0 bases, J lost 2 bases, and 7 bases stayed unmatched. In nucleotides, the CDR3 is TGCGCCAGCAGCCAAGATACGGCGGGAGTCCCCTACAATGAGCAGTTCTTC. Residues: CASSQDTAGVPYNEQFF.

The genes are TRBV15 and TRBJ2-2; TRBD1 matches 7 bases. J gave up 1 base and V 5 bases, and 1 base lay outside the gene matches. The length of the CDR3 is 14 residues. The V gene's germline CDR1 is LNHNV and CDR2 YYDKDF (reference sequence). The CDR3 loop reads CATSWTGNTGELFF. The CDR3 coding sequence is TGTGCCACCAGCTGGACAGGGAACACCGGGGAGCTGTTTTTT.

The chain couples TRBV28 to TRBJ1-5, with 8 bases lining up with TRBD1. The CDR3 consists of 18 residues. V lost 1 base, J lost 0 bases, and 8 bases stayed unmatched. In germline, CDR1 is MDHEN, CDR2 SYDVKM. DNA of the CDR3: TGTGCCAGCAGTTTATATCAGGGGGCGGAAAATAGCAATCAGCCCCAGCATTTT. Translating gives CASSLYQGAENSNQPQHF.

The chain combines TRBV6-1 with TRBJ1-1; no definite D call. CDR3 length: 16 residues. V lost 3 bases, J lost 0 bases, and 14 bases lay in between. Per germline, CDR1 MNHNS and CDR2 SASEGT. The chain's CDR3 is CASSEGYSIMNTEAFF. The CDR3 nucleotides read TGTGCCAGCAGTGAGGGCTACAGCATAATGAACACTGAAGCTTTCTTT.

This clone was detected a few times. The same CDR3 can be traced to other DNA sequences in this sample. The chain links TRBV7-9 to TRBJ1-1, with D possibly being TRBD1 (6 bases). This CDR3 has 13 amino acids. V lost 1 base and J lost 4, with 7 bases in between. Germline V CDR1 and CDR2: SEHNR, FQNEAQ (reference sequence). The CDR3 DNA follows: TGTGCCAGCAGCTTAGGAGGGGGCACTGAAGCTTTCTTT. It specifies CASSLGGGTEAFF.

This sequence joins TRBV11-2 and TRBJ1-2; D perhaps matches TRBD1 (5 bases). Trimming removed 4 bases from V and 8 bases from J, with 14 bases in between. Germline V gene sequence: CDR1 SGHAT, CDR2 FQNNGV. The CDR3 runs 13 residues. CDR3 in DNA: TGTGCCAGCAGCTCAGGGAGATTGGGGGGCTACACCTTC. Its translation: CASSSGRLGGYTF.

V usage is TRBV10-3 and J usage is TRBJ2-4; D uncertain. The germline V and J ends were trimmed by 1 base and 1 base, with 20 bases remaining between them. Germline V gene data show CDR1 as ENHRY and CDR2 as SYGVKD. The CDR3 is made up of 19 amino acids. The CDR3 loop is CAISEYGPEVWMAKNIQYF. In DNA form, the CDR3 reads TGTGCCATCAGTGAGTACGGCCCTGAAGTTTGGATGGCCAAAAACATTCAGTACTTC.

With regard to this clone: Other DNA sequences in the sample encode the same CDR3. The V gene is TRBV9, the J gene TRBJ2-2; 8 nucleotides align to TRBD1. V lost 2 bases to trimming and J lost 1 base; unmatched junction nucleotides: 1. This CDR3 is 15 amino acids long. Germline CDR1 reads SGDLS; CDR2 reads YYNGEE. In DNA, the CDR3 is TGTGCCAGCAGCGTCGGGACAGGGAACACCGGGGAGCTGTTTTTT. Its protein product is CASSVGTGNTGELFF.

The chain joins TRBV6-5 to TRBJ2-5; D possibly corresponds to TRBD1 (6 bases). The CDR3 runs to 14 residues. Trimming took off 6 bases at V and 1 base at J, with 12 bases between the two ends. CDR1 is MNHEY, CDR2 SVGAGI, per germline. The CDR3 DNA reads TGTGCCAGCAGACCTGACAGGATCCAAGAGACCCAGTACTTC. It codes for CASRPDRIQETQYF.

The gene calls are TRBV5-4 and TRBJ2-1; 7 bases agree with TRBD1. The germline gives CDR1 SGHNT, CDR2 YYREEE (reference sequence). This CDR3 is built from 14 residues. The V segment lost 6 bases and the J segment 3 bases; nucleotides outside the gene matches: 6. The CDR3 loop reads CASTPGTVYNEQFF. The CDR3 coding sequence is TGTGCCAGCACCCCCGGGACAGTCTACAATGAGCAGTTCTTC.

V usage is TRBV7-9 and J usage is TRBJ2-7, with D perhaps matching TRBD1 (6 bases). V gave up 5 bases and J gave up 2 bases, with 16 bases separating them. CDR1 and CDR2 from the germline V gene are SEHNR and FQNEAQ (reference sequence). The CDR3 covers 15 residues. CDR3 residues: CASSPNPGQPYEQYF. CDR3 bases: TGTGCCAGCAGCCCCAACCCGGGACAACCCTACGAGCAGTACTTC.